Below, 7 T cell receptor beta chains from the same sample are listed, as sequenced in a study of cytomegalovirus exposure and HLA in healthy donors. A multiplex PCR was run with 60 Vbeta primers and 13 Jbeta primers. TCRdb's table, derived via immunoSEQ multiplex PCR, lists solely in-frame clones and lacks some. The table records around 200,000 clones, about 85% of them present only once. Sequenced material: PBMCs. The receptors were gathered from a man aged 45 to 65 in good health and CMV-seronegative.

The chain carries TRBV10-2 and TRBJ1-6, with TRBD1 as a possible D gene (5 bases). Germline V lookup: CDR1 WSHSY, CDR2 SAAADI. The CDR3 is 14 amino acids. The V end lost 2 bases, the J end lost 13 bases, and 15 bases lay between the germline ends. The CDR3 DNA is TGCGCCAGCAGTGAGATCGGCAGGGCAGGGCCCCTCCACTTT. Residues: CASSEIGRAGPLHF.

This CDR3 is CASSSTGDDTGELFF. DNA for the CDR3: TGCGCCAGCAGCTCGACAGGGGACGACACCGGGGAGCTGTTTTTT. The chain couples TRBV5-1 to TRBJ2-2; 8 nucleotides agree with TRBD1. J gave up 3 bases and V 3 bases, and 4 bases lay outside the gene matches. This CDR3 contains 15 residues. Germline V gives CDR1 SGHRS, CDR2 YFSETQ.

The chain recombines TRBV11-2 with TRBJ2-7, with a tentative D call TRBD2 (6 bases). Germline V gene data show CDR1 as SGHAT and CDR2 as FQNNGV. V lost 1 base and J lost 1, with 14 bases in between. The CDR3 runs 16 residues. The CDR3 DNA is TGTGCCAGCAGCTTAGGGGGGGTGGGACCATCCTACGAGCAGTACTTC. It codes for CASSLGGVGPSYEQYF.

The V and J genes are TRBV29-1 and TRBJ1-2; D call uncertain. Trimming cost V 5 bases and J 4 bases, with 14 bases left between them. The CDR3 is 13 amino acids. Looked up from germline, CDR1 is SQVTM and CDR2 is ANQGSEA. The DNA of the CDR3 is TGCAGCGTTACCCGTCGGGGAACCTATGGCTACACCTTC. Amino acids: CSVTRRGTYGYTF. Filled out from reference TRBV29-1 and TRBJ1-2, the complete variable domain reads SAVISQKPSRDICQRGTSLTIQCQVDSQVTMMFWYRQQPGQSLTLIATANQGSEATYESGFVIDKFPISRPNLTFSTLTVSNMSPEDSSIYLCSVTRRGTYGYTFGSGTRLTVV.

CDR3 residues: CASSAQGDYNSPLHF. CDR3 coding DNA: TGTGCCAGCAGCGCACAGGGGGACTATAATTCACCCCTCCACTTT. This chain connects TRBV9 to TRBJ1-6; 8 bases map to TRBD1. V shed 3 bases and J 3 bases; nucleotides not matched to a gene: 2. In germline, CDR1 is SGDLS, CDR2 YYNGEE. The CDR3 runs 15 residues.

V usage is TRBV5-6 and J usage is TRBJ1-1; TRBD1 matches 9 bases. V shed 3 bases, J shed 1 base, and the junction held 4 bases outside the gene matches. The germline V gene has CDR1 SGHDT and CDR2 YYEEEE. This CDR3 contains 15 residues. CDR3 DNA sequence: TGTGCCAGCAGCTCCGGGACAGGGAAGAACACTGAAGCTTTCTTT. It codes for CASSSGTGKNTEAFF.

The rearrangement links TRBV5-1 to TRBJ1-2, with D uncertain. The V gene lost 4 bases and the J gene lost 6 bases, with 16 bases spanning the gap. Germline CDR1 is SGHRS and CDR2 is YFSETQ. This CDR3 has 14 amino acids. The CDR3 nucleotides are TGCGCCAGCAGCCACGGGTCGACTAGTGATGGCTACACCTTC. It translates to CASSHGSTSDGYTF.